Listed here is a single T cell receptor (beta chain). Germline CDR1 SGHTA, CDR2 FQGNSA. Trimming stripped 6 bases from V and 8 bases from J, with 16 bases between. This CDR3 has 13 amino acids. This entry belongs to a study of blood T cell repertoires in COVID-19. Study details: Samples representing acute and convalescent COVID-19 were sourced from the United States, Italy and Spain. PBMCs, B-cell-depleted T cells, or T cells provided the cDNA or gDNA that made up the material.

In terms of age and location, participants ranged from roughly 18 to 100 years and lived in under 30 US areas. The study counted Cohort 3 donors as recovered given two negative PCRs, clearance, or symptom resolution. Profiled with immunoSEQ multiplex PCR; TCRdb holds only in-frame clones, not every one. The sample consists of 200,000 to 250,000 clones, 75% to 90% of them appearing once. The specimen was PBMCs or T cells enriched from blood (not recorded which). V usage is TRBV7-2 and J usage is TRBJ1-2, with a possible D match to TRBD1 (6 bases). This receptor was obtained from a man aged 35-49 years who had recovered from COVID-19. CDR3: CASSWTVNQGYTF. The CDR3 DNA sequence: TGTGCCAGCAGTTGGACAGTAAATCAGGGCTACACCTTC.